These T cell receptor beta chains were read from a single sample in a study of Ad26.COV2.S vaccination and SARS-CoV-2 variants. This table comes from immunoSEQ multiplex PCR, and its TCRdb copy is limited to in-frame clones, with some not included. Here the sample spans over 110,000 clones, roughly 88% being singletons. The starting material was peripheral blood, obtained after recovery from COVID-19. These TCRs come from a human donor who had recovered from COVID-19. The CDR3 runs from the conserved cysteine through the conserved F or W. The D gene is left open where the match is weak. Clone size is not always given. Where it is, it says once, few, many or a class for expanded clones.

D gene	J gene	clone size	V gene	CDR3 protein	CDR3 DNA
TRBD2	TRBJ2-3	.	TRBV5-1	CASSLDPFAGGSTDTQYF	TGCGCCAGCAGCTTGGACCCGTTTGCGGGGGGGAGCACAGATACGCAGTATTTT
.	TRBJ1-6	.	TRBV7-6	CASSLARDSAPLHF	TGTGCCAGCAGCTTAGCTAGGGACTCTGCACCCCTCCACTTT
TRBD1	TRBJ1-2	.	TRBV29-1	CSVEGATGYGYTF	TGCAGCGTTGAGGGGGCGACAGGGTATGGCTACACCTTC
TRBD1	TRBJ1-2	once	TRBV5-4	CASGVGTDYGYTF	TGTGCCAGCGGCGTTGGGACAGACTATGGCTACACCTTC
.	TRBJ1-5	.	TRBV11-3	CASSWGQGWNQPQHF	TGTGCCAGCAGCTGGGGCCAGGGGTGGAATCAGCCCCAGCATTTT
TRBD2	TRBJ2-3	.	TRBV7-2	CASSLAGGTDTQYF	TGTGCCAGCAGCTTGGCGGGGGGCACAGATACGCAGTATTTT
.	TRBJ1-1	.	TRBV3-1/TRBV3-2	CASSQLRHTEAFF	TGTGCCAGCAGCCAATTGAGGCACACTGAAGCTTTCTTT
.	TRBJ1-6	once	TRBV19	CASRHGNSPLHF	TGTGCCAGTAGACACGGTAATTCACCCCTCCACTTT
.	TRBJ1-2	.	TRBV12-3/TRBV12-4	CAIYLTANYGYTF	TGTGCCATCTATTTGACAGCTAACTATGGCTACACCTTC
.	TRBJ2-1	.	TRBV5-1	CASSPDKLDNEQFF	TGCGCCAGCAGTCCGGACAAATTAGACAATGAGCAGTTCTTC
TRBD1	TRBJ2-3	.	TRBV19	CASSPDRADTQYF	TGTGCCAGTAGTCCCGACAGGGCAGATACGCAGTATTTT
TRBD1	TRBJ1-2	once	TRBV4-3	CASSPGTASNGYTF	TGCGCCAGCAGCCCCGGGACAGCCTCCAATGGCTACACCTTC
.	TRBJ2-1	once	TRBV11-3	CASSDLRGANEQFF	TGTGCCAGCAGTGACTTGAGGGGGGCCAATGAGCAGTTCTTC
.	TRBJ2-5	.	TRBV7-2	CASSPDYETQYF	TGTGCCAGCAGCCCCGATTACGAGACCCAGTACTTC
TRBD1	TRBJ2-7	.	TRBV5-6	CASSSPGQGYGQYF	TGTGCCAGCAGCTCACCGGGACAGGGGTATGGGCAGTACTTC
TRBD2	TRBJ2-3	.	TRBV9	CASSVAQAGGSDTQYF	TGTGCCAGCAGCGTAGCTCAGGCGGGGGGATCAGATACGCAGTATTTT
TRBD1	TRBJ1-2	.	TRBV30	CAWRKGASYGYTF	TGTGCCTGGAGAAAGGGGGCAAGCTATGGCTACACCTTC
TRBD1	TRBJ1-1	.	TRBV30	CAWSTGAGEAFF	TGTGCCTGGAGTACAGGGGCTGGTGAAGCTTTCTTT
.	TRBJ1-1	.	TRBV7-8	CASSPLGPRNTEAFF	TGTGCCAGCAGCCCGCTGGGACCGAGGAACACTGAAGCTTTCTTT
.	TRBJ2-2	.	TRBV5-1	CASSFSGNGATGELFF	TGCGCCAGCAGCTTTAGTGGGAACGGGGCCACCGGGGAGCTGTTTTTT
TRBD2	TRBJ2-1	once	TRBV27	CASSFPGGLYNEQFF	TGTGCCAGCAGTTTTCCGGGGGGACTATACAATGAGCAGTTCTTC
.	TRBJ1-5	once	TRBV5-6	CASSLAQAYQPQHF	TGTGCCAGCAGCTTGGCTCAGGCTTATCAGCCCCAGCATTTT
.	TRBJ2-1	.	TRBV10-3	CAISEWGYNEQFF	TGTGCCATCAGTGAGTGGGGCTACAATGAGCAGTTCTTC
TRBD1	TRBJ2-1	.	TRBV5-1	CASSLTDRGAGNEQFF	TGCGCCAGCAGCTTGACGGACAGGGGGGCCGGGAATGAGCAGTTCTTC
TRBD1	TRBJ2-1	.	TRBV7-8	CASSLRQGLEEFF	TGTGCCAGCAGCCTAAGACAGGGGCTAGAAGAGTTCTTC
.	TRBJ1-6	.	TRBV25-1	CASSPLGNAYNSPLHF	TGTGCCAGCAGTCCGCTGGGAAACGCCTATAATTCACCCCTCCACTTT
.	TRBJ1-6	.	TRBV7-2	CASSPAGYNSPLHF	TGTGCCAGCAGCCCCGCAGGATATAATTCACCCCTCCACTTT
TRBD1	TRBJ2-3	once	TRBV5-8	CASSLEQGALDTQYF	TGTGCCAGCAGCTTGGAGCAGGGGGCCTTAGATACGCAGTATTTT
.	TRBJ1-1	.	TRBV6-5	CASSTGYAEAFF	TGTGCCAGCAGTACAGGGTACGCTGAAGCTTTCTTT
.	TRBJ2-2	.	TRBV29-1	CSVSGIRTGELFF	TGCAGCGTGTCAGGGATCAGGACCGGGGAGCTGTTTTTT
.	TRBJ1-1	.	TRBV4-1	CASSQSRAVGWAEAFF	TGCGCCAGCAGCCAATCGAGGGCGGTAGGTTGGGCTGAAGCTTTCTTT
.	TRBJ2-7	.	TRBV5-5	CASSLKGYEQYF	TGTGCCAGCAGCTTGAAAGGCTACGAGCAGTACTTC
.	TRBJ2-7	few	TRBV3-1/TRBV3-2	CASSQVSGPISYEQYF	TGTGCCAGCAGCCAAGTCTCAGGGCCCATATCCTACGAGCAGTACTTC
.	TRBJ1-1	few	TRBV4-3	CASSQDRVGAMNTEAFF	TGCGCCAGCAGCCAAGATAGAGTGGGGGCCATGAACACTGAAGCTTTCTTT
.	TRBJ1-3	few	TRBV7-9	CASSLRLSSGNTIYF	TGTGCCAGCAGTCTTCGCCTCTCCTCTGGAAACACCATATATTTT
TRBD2	TRBJ2-1	.	TRBV27	CASGAGLYNEQFF	TGTGCCAGCGGAGCGGGGCTGTACAATGAGCAGTTCTTC
TRBD1	TRBJ1-1	.	TRBV19	CASSTGTGGTEAFF	TGTGCCAGTAGTACCGGGACAGGGGGTACTGAAGCTTTCTTT
.	TRBJ2-6	once	TRBV13	CASSLLGTGANVLTF	TGTGCCAGCAGCTTATTAGGTACTGGGGCCAACGTCCTGACTTTC
.	TRBJ2-4	.	TRBV28	CASSLQGVSIQYF	TGTGCCAGCAGTTTACAGGGAGTAAGCATTCAGTACTTC
TRBD2	TRBJ2-5	.	TRBV30	CASKRLRSGGETQYF	TGTGCCTCTAAGAGGCTTCGGAGCGGGGGGGAGACCCAGTACTTC
.	TRBJ2-7	.	TRBV6-5	CASSYSSTDYSYEQYF	TGTGCCAGCAGTTACTCCTCGACAGACTACTCCTACGAGCAGTACTTC
.	TRBJ1-5	.	TRBV19	CASSILRGNQPQHF	TGTGCCAGTAGTATTCTCAGGGGCAATCAGCCCCAGCATTTT
TRBD1	TRBJ1-1	.	TRBV5-1	CASSTPGQGPGGAFF	TGCGCCAGCTCAACACCGGGACAGGGCCCAGGGGGAGCTTTCTTT
.	TRBJ1-2	once	TRBV5-1	CASSLAFEGSGYTF	TGCGCCAGCAGCTTGGCCTTCGAGGGGAGCGGCTACACCTTC
.	TRBJ1-3	.	TRBV5-1	CASSSGTPDSGNTIYF	TGCGCCAGCAGCAGCGGGACACCTGACTCTGGAAACACCATATATTTT
TRBD2	TRBJ2-5	.	TRBV7-2	CASSLIAGGETQYF	TGTGCCAGCAGCTTAATAGCGGGGGGCGAGACCCAGTACTTC